This entry lists 3 T cell receptor beta chains sequenced from one sample in a study of T cells in localized non-small cell lung cancer. Here immunoSEQ multiplex PCR was the method, and the copy in TCRdb shows in-frame clones only, minus some. The sample consists of 23,000 or so clones, roughly 87% of them appearing once. This specimen consisted of peripheral blood, obtained before any cancer treatment. The origin of the receptors is a male donor older than 55 with stage I squamous cell lung carcinoma.

This clone turned up a few times. The genes are TRBV11-3 and TRBJ2-7; 16 bases line up with TRBD2. CDR1 and CDR2 from the germline V gene are SGHNT and YENEEA. This CDR3 region has 18 residues. The V segment lost 6 bases and the J segment 7 bases; nucleotides outside the gene matches: 15. This CDR3 reads CASRVTGTSGGEYVEQYF. The CDR3 DNA reads TGTGCCAGCAGGGTGACCGGGACTAGCGGGGGGGAATACGTGGAGCAGTACTTC. Full variable domain (remainder filled in from reference TRBV11-3 and TRBJ2-7): EAGVVQSPRYKIIEKKQPVAFWCNPISGHNTLYWYLQNLGQGPELLIRYENEEAVDDSQLPKDRFSAERLKGVDSTLKIQPAELGDSAVYLCASRVTGTSGGEYVEQYFGPGTRLTVT.

The chain uses TRBV2 and TRBJ2-3, with a possible D match to TRBD2 (6 bases). Trimming removed 1 base from V and 1 base from J, with 9 bases in between. There are 15 residues in the CDR3. CDR1 SNHLY and CDR2 FYNNEI come from the germline V gene. The CDR3 DNA is TGTGCCAGCAGTGAAGGCGGGGAGGGCACAGATACGCAGTATTTT. Amino acid sequence: CASSEGGEGTDTQYF.

The rearrangement uses TRBV9 and TRBJ2-3, with TRBD2 identical over 7 bases. The CDR3 spans 16 residues. V trimming: 2 bases; J trimming: 5 bases; junction bases outside the gene matches: 11. CDR1 is SGDLS, CDR2 YYNGEE, per germline. This chain's CDR3 is CASSVSSGWRGDTQYF. CDR3 coding DNA: TGTGCCAGCAGCGTTTCTAGCGGATGGCGGGGAGATACGCAGTATTTT.